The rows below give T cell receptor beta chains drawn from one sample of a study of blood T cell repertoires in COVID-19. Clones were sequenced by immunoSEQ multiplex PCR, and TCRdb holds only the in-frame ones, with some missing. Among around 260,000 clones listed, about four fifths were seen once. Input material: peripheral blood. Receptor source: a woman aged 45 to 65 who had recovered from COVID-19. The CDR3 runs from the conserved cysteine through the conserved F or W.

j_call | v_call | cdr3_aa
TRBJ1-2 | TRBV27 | CASSFRGANGYTF
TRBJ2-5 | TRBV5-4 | CASSSPRGTSGRETQYF
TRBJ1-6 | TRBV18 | CASSPLGRGDSPLHF
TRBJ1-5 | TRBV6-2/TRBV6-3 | CASSYPLGGGHQPQHF
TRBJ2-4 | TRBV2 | CASRLLAGGEGIQYF
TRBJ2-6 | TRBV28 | CASSLGRRTGANVLTF
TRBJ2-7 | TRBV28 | CASTHSPGYEQYF
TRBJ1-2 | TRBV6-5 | CASRGQIYGYTF
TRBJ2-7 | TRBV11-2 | CASSLWQGGDEQYF
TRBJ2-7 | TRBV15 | CATSGLGGLAPTYEQYF
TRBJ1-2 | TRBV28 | CASSPPDAPYGYTF
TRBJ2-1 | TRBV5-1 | CASSPAGGSYNEQFF
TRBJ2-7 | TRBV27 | CASTHDRGVWEQYF
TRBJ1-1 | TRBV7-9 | CASSLRERISGTEAFF
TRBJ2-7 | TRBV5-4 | CASSFGTSPYEQYF
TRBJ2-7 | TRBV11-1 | CASSPRLGGYSYEQYF
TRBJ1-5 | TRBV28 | CASSSGLSQPQHF
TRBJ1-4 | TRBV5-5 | CASSSRTGALEKLFF
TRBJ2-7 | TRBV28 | CASSPMGQGVHEQYF
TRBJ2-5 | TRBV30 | CACKIEERAVRETQYF
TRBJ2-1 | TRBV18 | CASSPTLAGGGDEQLF
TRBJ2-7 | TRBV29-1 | CTPRRGPLEQYF
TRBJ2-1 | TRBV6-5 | CASSLTGGRGNEQFF
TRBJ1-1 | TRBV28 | CASSLTPGGTEAFF
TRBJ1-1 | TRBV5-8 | CASSWTGTGGSTEAFF
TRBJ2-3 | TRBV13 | CASSLDYLTDTQYF
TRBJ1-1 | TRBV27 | CASSQGLNTEAFF
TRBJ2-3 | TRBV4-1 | CASSQGGVRSTDTQYF
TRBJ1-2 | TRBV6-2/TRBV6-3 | CASSPSYGYTF
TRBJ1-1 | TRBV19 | CASRFGTDNTEAFF
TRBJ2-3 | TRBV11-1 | CASSRTDAVFGTQYF
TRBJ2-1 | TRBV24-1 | CATSDRTSGRSNEQFF
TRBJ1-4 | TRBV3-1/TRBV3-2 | CASSLDRLINEKLFF
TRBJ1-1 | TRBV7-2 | CASSSGGTEAFF
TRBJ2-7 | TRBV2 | CASSVAGGVPGEQYF
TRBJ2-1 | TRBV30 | CAWAWQGYNEQFF
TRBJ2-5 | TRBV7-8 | CASSRDKQETQYF
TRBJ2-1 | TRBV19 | CASSRRTETLFDEQFF
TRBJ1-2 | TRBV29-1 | CSVATGNYGYTF